These 24 T cell receptor beta chains share one sample of origin, sequenced in a study of T cells in Graves' hyperthyroidism and ophthalmopathy. RNA transcripts yielded amplified TCR beta CDR3 regions. A set of HTBI primers served as the primers for a first-round RT-PCR of the TCR CDR3. TCRdb re-analysed the multiplex PCR reads in MiXCR, keeping a single row per CDR3 protein. The sample shows a few hundred thousand distinct CDR3 sequences, around 14% of them seen only once. Sequenced material: blood. Every receptor here comes from a woman in her 30s with Graves' hyperthyroidism.

This clonotype was observed at least ten times. The V gene is TRBV20-1, the J gene TRBJ2-3; TRBD2 might be the D (5 bases). The germline V gene encodes CDR1 DFQATT and CDR2 SNEGSKA (reference sequence). Trimming cost V 6 bases and J 0 bases, with 19 bases left between them. The CDR3 totals 16 residues. Here the CDR3 reads CSATTPQAASTDTQYF. The CDR3 region has the DNA TGCAGTGCCACAACCCCTCAAGCGGCTAGCACAGATACGCAGTATTTT.

This clonotype was counted only a few times. CDR3 in amino acids: CASSRQGASYEQYF. As DNA, the CDR3 is TGTGCCAGCAGCCGACAGGGGGCTTCGTACGAGCAGTACTTC. The chain employs TRBV11-1 and TRBJ2-7; TRBD1 aligns across 10 bases. The CDR3 is made up of 14 amino acids. J lost 4 bases, V lost 5 bases, and 5 bases had no gene match. The germline V gene encodes CDR1 SGHAT and CDR2 FQDESV (reference sequence).

As concerns this clonotype: A much larger clonotype is one base distant, so this may be a read error. J is TRBJ2-7 and V is TRBV27; 7 nucleotides agree with TRBD1. V was clipped by 6 bases and J by 2 bases; unmatched bases: 10. Germline loops: CDR1 MNHEY, CDR2 SMNVEV (reference sequence). The CDR3 consists of 15 residues. DNA for the CDR3: TGTGCCAGCAGGCCGCGGACAGGTACGACCTACGAGCAGTACTTC. Encoded protein: CASRPRTGTTYEQYF.

This clonotype was seen a few times. The chain employs TRBV7-2 and TRBJ2-6, with 9 bases fitting TRBD1. Germline V gives CDR1 SGHTA, CDR2 FQGNSA. The CDR3 is made up of 19 amino acids. The junction had 9 bases not matched to a gene; V was cut back by 3 bases and J by 0 bases. CDR3 sequence (DNA): TGTGCCAGCAGCTTCCTAGGGACAGGGCCAAGCTCTGGGGCCAACGTCCTGACTTTC. Protein product: CASSFLGTGPSSGANVLTF.

In this sample, this clonotype turned up many times. V is TRBV10-2 and J is TRBJ1-5; D is perhaps TRBD1 (5 bases). Germline values: CDR1 WSHSY, CDR2 SAAADI. Trimming removed 0 bases at V and 1 base at J, with 10 bases between. The CDR3 is made up of 16 amino acids. The CDR3 DNA reads TGCGCCAGCAGTGAGTCGCCAGGGAACAGCAATCAGCCCCAGCATTTT. Translation: CASSESPGNSNQPQHF.

The chain carries TRBV7-9 and TRBJ2-1; TRBD1 might be the D (5 bases). The CDR3 sequence is 13 residues long. Germline V gene lookup returns CDR1 SEHNR and CDR2 FQNEAQ (reference sequence). The V end was cut by 5 bases, the J end by 15 bases, with 20 bases between. The DNA for the CDR3 is TGTGCCAGCAGCGTCAGACAGTCCACTCCCCCGTTCTTC. This sequence encodes CASSVRQSTPPFF.

The genes are TRBV18 and TRBJ1-4; no clear D. From germline, CDR1 is KGHSH and CDR2 LQKENI. Trimming removed 5 bases at V and 6 bases at J, with 7 bases between. This CDR3 contains 12 residues. This CDR3 is CASSGEDEKLFF. The CDR3 DNA reads as TGTGCCAGCTCAGGGGAAGATGAAAAACTGTTTTTT.

The V and J genes are TRBV24-1 and TRBJ2-1; 7 bases map to TRBD1. The germline V gene encodes CDR1 KGHDR and CDR2 SFDVKD. V lost 4 bases, J lost 4 bases, and 6 bases stayed unmatched. The CDR3 has 15 residues. For the CDR3, the DNA is TGTGCCACCAGTGACGACAGGGCGGTGTACAATGAGCAGTTCTTC. Translated: CATSDDRAVYNEQFF.

This clonotype was observed at least ten times. CDR3 nucleotides: TGTGCCAGCAGCCAAGATAAGACGGTCGGGGAGCAGTACTTC. This encodes CASSQDKTVGEQYF. The chain links TRBV3-1 to TRBJ2-7, with D uncertain. Germline V lookup: CDR1 LGHDT, CDR2 YNNKEL (reference sequence). The CDR3 runs to 14 residues. Trimming took off 0 bases at V and 7 bases at J, with 13 bases between the two ends.

In its sample, this clonotype was seen many times. The chain couples TRBV20-1 to TRBJ2-7; 7 nucleotides line up with TRBD2. J gave up 2 bases and V 3 bases, and 1 base lay outside the gene matches. Germline-derived CDR1 and CDR2 are DFQATT and SNEGSKA (reference sequence). The CDR3 spans 12 residues. As DNA, the CDR3 is TGCAGTGCTAGTGCGGGAGCCTACGAGCAGTACTTC. It specifies CSASAGAYEQYF.

CDR3 in DNA: TGCAGTGCTAGACTCCGCACAACTAATGAAAAACTGTTTTTT. Encoded protein: CSARLRTTNEKLFF. The V call is TRBV20-1, the J call TRBJ1-4; D unclear. V was clipped by 2 bases and J by 0 bases, with 7 bases between them. CDR1 DFQATT and CDR2 SNEGSKA come from the germline V gene (reference sequence). The length of the CDR3 is 14 residues.

This clonotype showed up many times. The rearrangement uses TRBV7-2 and TRBJ2-5, with 8 bases fitting TRBD1. The CDR3 is made up of 16 amino acids. Trimming at V came to 1 base and at J to 4 bases, leaving 8 bases not matched to a gene. The germline gives CDR1 SGHTA, CDR2 FQGNSA. The chain's CDR3 is CASSLVVGQVGETQYF. As DNA, the CDR3 is TGTGCCAGCAGCTTAGTAGTGGGACAGGTGGGAGAGACCCAGTACTTC.

This clonotype was observed a few times. V gene TRBV27 combines with J gene TRBJ2-7, with D perhaps matching TRBD2 (6 bases). The CDR3 runs to 15 residues. The V end was cut by 4 bases, the J end by 2 bases, with 15 bases between. Germline V gene data show CDR1 as MNHEY and CDR2 as SMNVEV (reference sequence). CDR3 in DNA: TGTGCCAGCAGTTCTTACCGGGACTCCGCCTACGAGCAGTACTTC. This sequence encodes CASSSYRDSAYEQYF.

This clonotype appeared a few times. The genes are TRBV20-1 and TRBJ1-1, with D hard to call. The CDR3 spans 15 residues. Trimming left V 6 bases short and J 2 bases short, with 19 bases between. CDR1 DFQATT and CDR2 SNEGSKA come from the germline V gene (reference sequence). CDR3 sequence reads: CSALPGSGRNTEAFF. CDR3 nucleotide sequence: TGCAGTGCCCTACCCGGGAGCGGGAGAAACACTGAAGCTTTCTTT.

V gene TRBV5-5 combines with J gene TRBJ2-5; D is unresolved. The length of the CDR3 is 12 residues. Germline CDR1 SGHKS, CDR2 YYEKEE (reference sequence). Trimming removed 2 bases from V and 4 bases from J, with 6 bases in between. CDR3: CASSFLSETQYF. The CDR3 coding sequence is TGTGCCAGCAGCTTTTTGTCAGAGACCCAGTACTTC.

In this sample, this clonotype turned up a few times. This chain connects TRBV28 to TRBJ2-7, with TRBD1 as a possible D gene (6 bases). The germline V gene has CDR1 MDHEN and CDR2 SYDVKM. V lost 6 bases, J lost 2 bases, and 20 bases lay in between. The CDR3 runs to 16 residues. The CDR3, as DNA: TGTGCCAGCAGCCCTAAGGACAGCCTGGGCGCCTACGAGCAGTACTTC. Translated, it gives CASSPKDSLGAYEQYF.

The table lists this clonotype with many counts. The chain links TRBV12-3 or TRBV12-4 to TRBJ1-5; tentative D call: TRBD1 (5 bases). Trimming shortened V by 3 bases and J by 4 bases, and 16 bases separated the two germline ends. There are 16 residues in the CDR3. The CDR3, as DNA: TGTGCCAGCAGTTTGAGACAGCCACAGAAGAATCAGCCCCAGCATTTT. This sequence encodes CASSLRQPQKNQPQHF.

This clonotype was counted at least ten times. The V gene is TRBV11-2, the J gene TRBJ2-5, with 9 bases that match TRBD2. The J segment lost 5 bases and the V segment lost 6 bases, leaving 13 bases of the junction unmatched. CDR1 is SGHAT, CDR2 FQNNGV, per germline. This CDR3 has 16 residues. The CDR3 sequence: CASRLAAGGPRETQYF. The DNA for the CDR3 is TGTGCCAGCAGACTAGCGGCGGGAGGGCCTCGGGAGACCCAGTACTTC.

Ten or more counts support this clonotype. The V and J genes are TRBV5-1 and TRBJ2-7, with 7 bases that match TRBD2. With V trimmed by 0 bases and J by 2 bases, 2 bases remained unmatched. CDR3 length equals 14 residues. Germline CDR1 is SGHRS and CDR2 is YFSETQ. CDR3 DNA sequence: TGCGCCAGCAGCTTGGGCGGACTAGCCTACGAGCAGTACTTC. This codes for CASSLGGLAYEQYF.

This sequence joins TRBV9 and TRBJ1-2, with 7 bases identical to TRBD1. CDR1 and CDR2 from the germline V gene are SGDLS and YYNGEE. The junction had 9 bases not matched to a gene; V was cut back by 4 bases and J by 6 bases. The CDR3 consists of 14 residues. The CDR3 DNA reads as TGTGCCAGCAGCATCTCACAGGGGAGGGATGGCTACACCTTC. Translating gives CASSISQGRDGYTF. Supplemented by reference TRBV9 and TRBJ1-2, the full variable domain reads DSGVTQTPKHLITATGQRVTLRCSPRSGDLSVYWYQQSLDQGLQFLIQYYNGEERAKGNILERFSAQQFPDLHSELNLSSLELGDSALYFCASSISQGRDGYTFGSGTRLTVV.

V gene TRBV2 combines with J gene TRBJ1-4; 10 nucleotides line up with TRBD1. This CDR3 spans 17 amino acids. CDR1 and CDR2 from the germline V gene are SNHLY and FYNNEI. With V trimmed by 5 bases and J by 6 bases, 12 bases remained unmatched. The CDR3 DNA is TGTGCCAGCAGTCCTGACAGGGGGCGGATTACGGATGAAAAACTGTTTTTT. Amino acid sequence: CASSPDRGRITDEKLFF.

Only a few counts were recorded for this clonotype. The chain couples TRBV29-1 to TRBJ2-1; TRBD1 aligns across 8 bases. The V gene end was trimmed by 6 bases and the J gene end by 2 bases; junction bases not matched to a gene: 6. The germline CDR1 and CDR2 sequences are SQVTM and ANQGSEA. This CDR3 has 14 residues. The CDR3: CSVGRTGTYNEQFF. The CDR3 DNA reads as TGCAGCGTGGGAAGGACAGGGACCTACAATGAGCAGTTCTTC.

This clonotype was observed many times. The chain combines TRBV20-1 with TRBJ2-3; possibly TRBD2 for D (6 bases). Germline assignment: CDR1 DFQATT and CDR2 SNEGSKA (reference sequence). The V end lost 3 bases, the J end lost 5 bases, and 21 bases lay between the germline ends. CDR3 size: 16 residues. CDR3 sequence: CSASYVGDSSGDTQYF. The CDR3 region has the DNA TGCAGTGCTAGTTACGTTGGGGACTCGTCAGGAGATACGCAGTATTTT.

This clonotype was seen only a few times. The chain recombines TRBV24-1 with TRBJ2-1; D perhaps matches TRBD2 (6 bases). Germline CDR1 reads KGHDR; CDR2 reads SFDVKD. Trimming took 6 bases from V and 0 from J, leaving 11 bases between them. CDR3 length equals 15 residues. In nucleotides, the CDR3 is TGTGCCACCAGTAGGCCCGGGAGCTCCTACAATGAGCAGTTCTTC. This encodes CATSRPGSSYNEQFF.